This note documents a single T cell receptor beta chain sequence. Trimming took 2 bases from V and 0 from J; bases not matched to a gene: 4. Looked up from germline, CDR1 is SGHRS and CDR2 is YFSETQ. The CDR3 length is 16 residues. The data were taken from a study of blood T cells in healthy people across ages. Alongside a J-beta primer mix, a sample-barcoded 5' primer served in a second PCR lasting roughly 7 to 11 cycles. TCRdb re-called the 5' RACE reads through MiXCR, storing one row per CDR3 protein. The sample consists of 550,000 to 650,000 distinct CDR3 sequences, around 27% of them appearing once. The sample was also linked to a second study, of T cells of mothers and their children.

The source material was blood. This TCR was sampled from a boy aged 2 to 10 in good health. The V call is TRBV5-1, the J call TRBJ2-1, with 8 bases that match TRBD2. CDR3 protein: CASSFGGGFSYNEQFF. CDR3 bases: TGCGCCAGCAGCTTTGGCGGGGGGTTCTCCTACAATGAGCAGTTCTTC.